This T cell receptor (beta chain) was identified in a study of persistence of HIV-infected CD4 T cells (dated by TCRdb to 2018 to 2020). About the study as a whole: The study isolated CMV- and HIV-1 Gag-responding CD4+ T cells from ART-treated individuals to examine antigen-driven clonal expansion of HIV-1-infected cells. Suppressive ART had been received by participants for a median of roughly eight years. Peripheral blood samples of up to roughly 180 mL were collected at multiple time points, except for a couple of participants, who underwent leukapheresis at a single time point. TCRbeta sequencing assessed the clonality of all cells in each sorted population, while proviral sequencing assessed the clonality of infected cells. Cross-participant TCR cluster analysis included about 8 participants for CMV and roughly 7 participants for Gag. Paper-wide results and their limitations: Antigen-responding cells were enriched for expanded CDR3beta sequences that were degenerate, which suggests that CD4+ responses to CMV and Gag underwent convergent selection. Only a small number of individuals took part in the study, and the range of antigens tested was limited. Significantly lower TCRbeta richness was observed in CMV- and Gag-responding cells than in anti-CD3/anti-CD28-responding cells, and higher oligoclonality was observed in CMV-responding cells than in CD3/CD28-stimulated and Gag-responding cells. Within the same sorted populations, how oligoclonal the TCRs were correlated with how oligoclonal the proviruses were. Restriction of bulk TCR analyses to the rare CMV-responding cells that actually carried HIV-1 proviruses was not possible.

The immunoSEQ hsTCRB assay version 4, run in survey mode, was used to sequence TCRbeta repertoires from genomic DNA. For TCRbeta sequencing, genomic DNA was diluted to about 10 ng/uL, with up to roughly 1 ug used per sample. In the authors' own workflow: TCRbeta data were analyzed in ImmunoSeq Analyzer 3.0, with diversity computed on productive nucleotide rearrangements. Using the Immunarch R package, the improved Chao index served to estimate lower-bound TCR diversity and the Gini coefficient served to estimate clonality. Different nucleotide rearrangements encoding the same CDR3beta amino acid sequence were counted as distinct clonotypes. Differential abundance analysis identified TCRbeta sequences significantly enriched in antigen-responding cells relative to anti-CD3/anti-CD28-activated cells. GLIPH2 clustered TCRs by predicted peptide-MHC specificity, both within individual participants and across merged participant data sets. The table was pulled from immuneACCESS by TCRdb, which kept in-frame rearrangements only. Such tables lose some clones; where checked, under half of the loss comes from unresolved V genes, and the rest has no known cause. Clone size and V and J calls were adopted from that table, with D and trimming inferred from the DNA. Present in this sample are about 64,000 clones, about four fifths of which were seen just once. In total, the top ten clones hold under 2% of the sample.

About this clone: Its recognized antigen is unknown. No much larger clone exists at a distance of one base, and base qualities are not known.

In light of the paper, this sample's treatment or condition label describes: suppressive antiretroviral therapy. A pool of overlapping 15-mer peptides from HIV-1 Gag, at 0.8 to 1 ug per peptide per mL, was used to stimulate the cells. Memory populations depleted of antigen-responding cells were obtained by sorting nonresponding CD40L-negative CD69-negative CD45RO-high memory CD4+ T cells. HIV-1-infected adults in whom suppressive ART had been started during chronic infection were enrolled as participants. Participants had undetectable plasma HIV-1 RNA below 50 copies/mL for at least 4 years. To be included, a participant needed positive CMV serology and a CD4+ T cell count above 400 cells/uL. Before stimulation, PBMCs were isolated using density centrifugation and depleted of CD8+ T cells. CD8-depleted PBMCs were stimulated for 15 to 20 hours with anti-CD28/CD49d costimulation, CD40-blocking antibody and enfuvirtide to prevent new infections. Cells were sorted on a Beckman Coulter MoFlo Legacy or XDP sorter, with propidium iodide excluding dead cells. The QIAamp DNA Mini Kit was used for genomic DNA extraction from samples above one million cells, and the Quick-DNA Microprep Kit was used otherwise.

The sequence was collected from an adult man with HIV who was CMV-seropositive. The input for sequencing was CD4+ T cells sorted from PBMCs after roughly 18-hour stimulation, taken from a patient who received antiretroviral therapy. What this sample's cell subset or site label stands for: CD40L-CD69- CD45RO-high memory CD4 T cells not responding to Gag peptides.

Here is the DNA: TGTGCCAGAAGTCTACGCCTGGGACTAGCGGGATACAATGAGCAGTTCTTC. Its product reads: CARSLRLGLAGYNEQFF. This chain joins TRBV5-3 to TRBJ2-1, and 13 junction bases match TRBD2. TRBV5-3 is an ORF, and what it does is uncertain. From the cysteine through the phenylalanine, the CDR3 covers 17 amino acids. Left in the record is the CDR3 DNA by itself, 51 bases read in frame from the first base. The germline V and J ends show losses of 5 bases and 4 bases respectively, and no gene match explains 9 bases of the junction.